This entry concerns a single TCR beta chain. Its specificity is not known. Deep-level running was used for the assay. Sequencing was performed with immunoSEQ multiplex PCR; in TCRdb, only in-frame clones are kept and a portion is missing. This sample has under 850,000 clones, with approximately 92% found just once. V was pared by 4 bases and J by 1 base, with 14 bases between. From germline, CDR1 is SGHDT and CDR2 YYEEEE. The CDR3 contains 15 residues. This record comes from a study of shared clonotypes between healthy human individuals. The overall study: Samples came from a couple of female and three male donors aged 18 to 49.

CD45RO-negative, CCR7-positively selected cells formed the naive CD8 fraction, excluding terminally differentiated effector memory CD45RA+ cells. General study findings and limits: The expectation was that sequencing depth would affect clonotype sharing among donors.

Sequences were obtained from naive CD8+ T cells sorted from blood. The receptor's source is a man aged 30 to 39 in good health. V usage is TRBV5-6 and J usage is TRBJ1-1, with D maybe TRBD1 (5 bases). The CDR3 loop reads CASSMGPPENTEAFF. The CDR3 DNA follows: TGTGCCAGCAGCATGGGGCCCCCAGAGAACACTGAAGCTTTCTTT. The whole variable domain, filled in from reference TRBV5-6 and TRBJ1-1, reads DAGVTQSPTHLIKTRGQQVTLRCSPKSGHDTVSWYQQALGQGPQFIFQYYEEEERQRGNFPDRFSGHQFPNYSSELNVNALLLGDSALYLCASSMGPPENTEAFFGQGTRLTVV.